This entry concerns a single T cell receptor (beta chain). Its specificity is unknown. Generation of TCR beta libraries employed quantitative 5'-RACE incorporating molecular barcodes. TCRdb reprocessed the 5' RACE reads via MiXCR and lists one record per CDR3 protein. The sample carries about 500,000 distinct CDR3 sequences, about 5.4% recorded once. This sample stems from a study of CD8 T cells in ankylosing spondylitis. Notes on the study in general: Significant enrichment of disease-linked clones was reportedly seen in matched ankylosing spondylitis synovial fluid. Within ankylosing spondylitis blood, a TCR beta motif made up of under 10 highly homologous variants appeared to be characteristic. Disease-linked clones bore a CD8+ phenotype, appearing relatively rarely in peripheral blood.

CDR3 length: 16 residues. V was clipped by 3 bases and J by 3 bases, with 14 bases between them. Germline lookup yields CDR1 KGHSH and CDR2 LQKENI. The TCR originated in a male donor with ankylosing spondylitis. The chain is built from TRBV18 and TRBJ2-2; no clear D. The sequenced material came from blood, either unsorted or a sorted T cell fraction (not recorded which). The CDR3 DNA reads as TGTGCCAGCTCACCCACGGGTTTTGCGGACACCGGGGAGCTGTTTTTT. As protein: CASSPTGFADTGELFF.